These 4 T cell receptor beta chains were sequenced from one sample in a study of shared clonotypes between healthy human individuals. Profiled with immunoSEQ multiplex PCR; TCRdb holds only in-frame clones, not every one. The repertoire holds about half a million clones, with roughly 80% as singletons. The specimen sequenced was PBMCs. The receptor source for this set is a middle-aged woman in good health. Some clones in this sample may be carry-over from other donors' samples.

The genes are TRBV27 and TRBJ2-1; no firm D call. The CDR3 has 15 amino acids. In germline, CDR1 is MNHEY, CDR2 SMNVEV (reference sequence). V was shortened by 3 bases and J by 2 bases, with 11 bases between the two germline ends. The CDR3 nucleotides are TGTGCCAGCAGTTTTTCGGGCCAGCCCTACAATGAGCAGTTCTTC. Translated: CASSFSGQPYNEQFF.

This chain joins TRBV5-1 and TRBJ2-1; D remains unclear. V gave up 0 bases and J gave up 4 bases, with 8 bases separating them. The CDR3 runs to 14 residues. The germline V gene encodes CDR1 SGHRS and CDR2 YFSETQ. The CDR3 nucleotides read TGCGCCAGCAGCTTGGGTGGGTTATACAATGAGCAGTTCTTC. Protein product: CASSLGGLYNEQFF.

On this clone: A read error is possible here, since a much larger clone lies one base away. The same CDR3 can be traced to other DNA sequences in this sample. The chain has TRBV11-2 and TRBJ2-3; tentatively, D is TRBD2 (6 bases). CDR3 length: 18 amino acids. In germline, CDR1 is SGHAT, CDR2 FQNNGV. The V and J ends lost 1 base and 2 bases respectively, with 19 bases between them. CDR3 in amino acids: CASSLGKPRASATDTQYF. CDR3 DNA sequence: TGTGCCAGCAGCTTAGGCAAGCCCCGGGCTAGCGCCACAGATACGCAGTATTTT.

To note about this clone: This likely traces to a read error, being one base from a far larger clone. This likely comes from a read error, as the CDR3 has no conserved phenylalanine or tryptophan at its end. The CDR3 nucleotides read TGCAGCGCCCTGAGGGGGACAGCCTTGGACGAGCAGTACTCC. Its protein product is CSALRGTALDEQYS. The rearrangement joins TRBV29-1 to TRBJ2-7, with 7 bases lining up with TRBD1. This CDR3 comprises 14 residues. The ends lost 7 bases at V and 5 bases at J; junction bases unmatched: 14. Germline loops: CDR1 SQVTM, CDR2 ANQGSEA.